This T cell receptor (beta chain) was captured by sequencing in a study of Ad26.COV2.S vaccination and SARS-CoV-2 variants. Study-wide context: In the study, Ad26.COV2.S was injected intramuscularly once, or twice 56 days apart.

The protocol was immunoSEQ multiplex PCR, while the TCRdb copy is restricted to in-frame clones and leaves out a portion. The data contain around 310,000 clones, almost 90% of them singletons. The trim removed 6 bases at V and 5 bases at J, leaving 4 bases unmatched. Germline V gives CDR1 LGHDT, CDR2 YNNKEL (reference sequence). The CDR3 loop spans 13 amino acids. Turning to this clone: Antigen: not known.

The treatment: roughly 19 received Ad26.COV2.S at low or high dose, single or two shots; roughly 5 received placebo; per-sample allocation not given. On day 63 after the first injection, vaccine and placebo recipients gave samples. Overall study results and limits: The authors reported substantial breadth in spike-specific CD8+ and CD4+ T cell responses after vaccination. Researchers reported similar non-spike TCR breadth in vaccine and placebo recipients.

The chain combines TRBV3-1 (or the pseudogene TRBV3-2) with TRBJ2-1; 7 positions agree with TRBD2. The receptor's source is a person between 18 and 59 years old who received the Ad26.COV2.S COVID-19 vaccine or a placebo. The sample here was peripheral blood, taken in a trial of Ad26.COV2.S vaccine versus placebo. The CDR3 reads CASRTSKNNEQFF. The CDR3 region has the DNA TGTGCCAGCAGGACTAGCAAAAACAATGAGCAGTTCTTC.